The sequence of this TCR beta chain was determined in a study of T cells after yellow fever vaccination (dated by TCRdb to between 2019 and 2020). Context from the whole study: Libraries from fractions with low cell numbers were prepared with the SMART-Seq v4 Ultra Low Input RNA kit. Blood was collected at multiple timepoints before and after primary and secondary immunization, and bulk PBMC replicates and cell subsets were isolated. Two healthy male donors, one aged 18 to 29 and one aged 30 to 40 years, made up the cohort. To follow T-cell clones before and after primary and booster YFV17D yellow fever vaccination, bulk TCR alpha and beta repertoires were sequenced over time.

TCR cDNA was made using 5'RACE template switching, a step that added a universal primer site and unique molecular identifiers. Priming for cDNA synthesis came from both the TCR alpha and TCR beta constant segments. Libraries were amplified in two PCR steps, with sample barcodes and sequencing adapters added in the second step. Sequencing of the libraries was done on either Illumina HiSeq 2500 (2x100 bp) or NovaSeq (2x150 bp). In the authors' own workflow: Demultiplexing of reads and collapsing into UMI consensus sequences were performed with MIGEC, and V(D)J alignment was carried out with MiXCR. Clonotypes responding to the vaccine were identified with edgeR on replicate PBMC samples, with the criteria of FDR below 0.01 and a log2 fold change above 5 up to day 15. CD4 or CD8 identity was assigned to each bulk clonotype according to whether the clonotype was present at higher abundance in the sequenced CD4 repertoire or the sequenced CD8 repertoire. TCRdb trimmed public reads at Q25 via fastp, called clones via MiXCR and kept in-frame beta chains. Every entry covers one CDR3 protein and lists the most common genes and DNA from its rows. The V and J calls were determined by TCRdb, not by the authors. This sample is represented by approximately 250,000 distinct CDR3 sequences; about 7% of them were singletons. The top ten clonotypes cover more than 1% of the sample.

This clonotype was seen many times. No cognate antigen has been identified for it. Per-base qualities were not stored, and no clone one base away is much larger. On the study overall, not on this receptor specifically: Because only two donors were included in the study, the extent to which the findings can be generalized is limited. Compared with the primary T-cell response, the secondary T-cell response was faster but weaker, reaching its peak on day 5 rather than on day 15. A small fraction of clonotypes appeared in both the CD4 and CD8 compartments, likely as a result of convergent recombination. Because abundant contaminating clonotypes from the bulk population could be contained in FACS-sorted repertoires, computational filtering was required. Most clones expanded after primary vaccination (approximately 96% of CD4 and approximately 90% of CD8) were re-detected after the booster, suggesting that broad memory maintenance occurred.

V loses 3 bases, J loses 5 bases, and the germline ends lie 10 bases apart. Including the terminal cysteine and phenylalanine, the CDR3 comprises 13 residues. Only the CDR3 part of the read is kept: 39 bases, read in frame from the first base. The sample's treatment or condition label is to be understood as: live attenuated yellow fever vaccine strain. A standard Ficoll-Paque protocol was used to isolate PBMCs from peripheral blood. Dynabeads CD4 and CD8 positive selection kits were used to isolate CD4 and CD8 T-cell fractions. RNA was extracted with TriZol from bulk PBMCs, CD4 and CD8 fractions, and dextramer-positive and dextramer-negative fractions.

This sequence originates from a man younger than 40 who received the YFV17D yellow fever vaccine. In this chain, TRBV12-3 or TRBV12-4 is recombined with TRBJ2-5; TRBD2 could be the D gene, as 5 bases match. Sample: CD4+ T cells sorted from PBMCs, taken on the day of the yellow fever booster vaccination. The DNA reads TGTGCCAGCAGTTTTGGAGGAAGTGAGACCCAGTACTTC. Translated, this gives CASSFGGSETQYF.